This T cell receptor (beta chain) comes out of a study of T cell responses to AZD1222 COVID-19 vaccine. As for this clone: Its antigen is unidentified.

TCRdb's copy holds only in-frame clones and misses some; the assay was immunoSEQ multiplex PCR. The repertoire holds around 64,000 clones, with about 80% as singletons. Study findings and constraints: Mostly white British, mostly female donors; authors suggested clonal diversity may be underestimated.

V dropped 4 bases and J dropped 3 bases, with 4 bases sitting between them. The CDR3 has 11 amino acids. Germline V lookup: CDR1 LGHDT, CDR2 YNNKEL (reference sequence). The V gene is TRBV3-1 (or the pseudogene TRBV3-2), the J gene TRBJ2-7; D ambiguous. The source is an adult who received the AZD1222 COVID-19 vaccine. The sequenced sample was peripheral blood, obtained 28 days after the second AZD1222 dose. Here the CDR3 DNA reads TGTGCCAGCAGCCGCATCTACGAGCAGTACTTC. Amino acids: CASSRIYEQYF.